These 6 T cell receptor beta chains were all obtained from the same sample, sequenced in a study of regulatory T cells in long-lasting Graves disease. TCR beta libraries were built with iRepertoire HTBI primers and Arm-PCR of CDR3 regions. A single record per CDR3 protein comes from TCRdb applying MiXCR to the multiplex PCR reads. The sample shows approximately 230,000 distinct CDR3 sequences, around 18% of them seen only once. Time point in this sample: newly diagnosed GD, antithyroid drugs for less than 3 months. Making the TCR library involved RNA that had been extracted from PBMCs. Sequencing was performed on peripheral blood mononuclear cells (PBMCs), taken at new diagnosis, from a patient treated with antithyroid drugs. The source of these receptors is a female donor with Graves disease.

This clonotype has at least ten counts. V and J are TRBV6-2 or TRBV6-3 and TRBJ2-2, with D unclear. Germline assignment: CDR1 MNHEY and CDR2 SVGEGT. Between the trimmed V and J ends, which lost 5 bases and 2 bases, there was a span of 12 bases. The CDR3 has 15 amino acids. This chain's CDR3 is CASSGVGPNTGELFF. CDR3 sequence (DNA): TGTGCCAGCAGTGGGGTCGGGCCTAACACCGGGGAGCTGTTTTTT.

This clonotype was recorded many times. This CDR3 reads CASSPGTSGTYEQYF. The CDR3 DNA reads as TGTGCCAGCTCGCCGGGGACTAGCGGGACCTACGAGCAGTACTTC. The chain has TRBV18 and TRBJ2-7; TRBD2 matches at 13 bases. The CDR3 spans 15 residues. Trimming took 6 bases from V and 2 from J; bases not matched to a gene: 4. Germline V gene sequence: CDR1 KGHSH, CDR2 LQKENI.

The chain employs TRBV4-3 and TRBJ1-1; D not resolved. The CDR3 consists of 15 residues. Germline V gives CDR1 LGHNA, CDR2 YSLEER. Trimming pared 3 bases from V and 7 bases from J, leaving 18 bases between. The CDR3 sequence: CASSHPGRPFIEAFF. The CDR3 nucleotides are TGCGCCAGCAGCCACCCAGGACGGCCCTTCATTGAAGCTTTCTTT.

This clonotype occurred many times. The rearrangement joins TRBV18 to TRBJ1-1; TRBD1 agrees at 11 bases. CDR3 length: 16 residues. Germline lookup yields CDR1 KGHSH and CDR2 LQKENI. The J segment lost 5 bases and the V segment lost 3 bases, leaving 8 bases of the junction unmatched. The CDR3 reads CASSPQGQGARTEAFF. CDR3 DNA sequence: TGTGCCAGCTCACCTCAAGGACAGGGGGCTAGGACTGAAGCTTTCTTT.

This clonotype was seen many times. The rearrangement joins TRBV12-3 or TRBV12-4 to TRBJ2-3, with D hard to call. V was shortened by 5 bases and J by 6 bases, with 15 bases between the two germline ends. The CDR3 spans 14 residues. The CDR3 region is CASSPLSSKDTQYF. CDR3 bases: TGTGCCAGCAGTCCCTTGAGTAGCAAGGATACGCAGTATTTT.

The sample holds many counts of this clonotype. V and J are TRBV5-1 and TRBJ1-3, with D possibly TRBD1 on 5 matching bases. Looked up from germline, CDR1 is SGHRS and CDR2 is YFSETQ. V was shortened by 4 bases and J by 2 bases, with 10 bases between the two germline ends. This CDR3 has 14 amino acids. CDR3 amino acids: CASSSGATGNTIYF. The CDR3 DNA reads TGCGCCAGCAGCAGCGGGGCAACTGGAAACACCATATATTTT.